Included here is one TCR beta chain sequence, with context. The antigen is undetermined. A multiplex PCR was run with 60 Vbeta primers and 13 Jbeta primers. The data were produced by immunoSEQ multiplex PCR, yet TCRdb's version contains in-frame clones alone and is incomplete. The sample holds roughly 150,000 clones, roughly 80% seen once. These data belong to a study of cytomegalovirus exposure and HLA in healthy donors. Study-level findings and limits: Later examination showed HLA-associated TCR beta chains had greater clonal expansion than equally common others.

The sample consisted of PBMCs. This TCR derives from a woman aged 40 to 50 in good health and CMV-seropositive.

CDR3 DNA sequence: TGTGCCAGCAGCTTAAATCTGGGACAGGGGAATCAGCCCCAGCATTTT. It codes for CASSLNLGQGNQPQHF. V is TRBV7-9 and J is TRBJ1-5; 10 nucleotides match TRBD1. The CDR3 covers 16 residues. V trimming: 2 bases; J trimming: 4 bases; junction bases outside the gene matches: 5. Germline loops: CDR1 SEHNR, CDR2 FQNEAQ (reference sequence).